The clone carrying this T cell receptor (beta chain) is medium-sized within its sample. Antigen: not known. The sorted Tregs were CD4+CD25+CD127-/low cells. Germline V gives CDR1 MRHNA, CDR2 SNTAGT. This CDR3 has 17 amino acids. With 6 bases clipped from V and 4 bases from J, the junction kept 16 bases outside the gene matches. Study-wide results and caveats: Tumor memory CD4+ T cell TCR gene usage was found to cluster with blood and lymph node memory CD4+ cells and with lymph node naive CD4+ cells. Tumor-infiltrating Treg TCR alpha and beta sequences overlapped most with tumor naive CD4+ T cells, then blood naive. Larger-cohort validation covered only one TCR beta V-J rearrangement.

Semi-nested PCR with Nested Universal Primer A followed constant-region reverse priming of full-length variable regions. In TCRdb, the 5' RACE reads were re-called with MiXCR into one record per CDR3 protein. The sample shows approximately 9,800 distinct CDR3 sequences, 11% to 15% of them seen only once. Sequences were obtained from Tregs sorted from blood. The chain couples TRBV6-4 to TRBJ1-1; 8 positions match TRBD1. This clonotype was sampled from a female donor with breast cancer. This chain's CDR3 is CASRGEDREFLGTEAFF. DNA of the CDR3: TGTGCCAGCAGGGGTGAGGACAGGGAATTTTTGGGCACTGAAGCTTTCTTT.